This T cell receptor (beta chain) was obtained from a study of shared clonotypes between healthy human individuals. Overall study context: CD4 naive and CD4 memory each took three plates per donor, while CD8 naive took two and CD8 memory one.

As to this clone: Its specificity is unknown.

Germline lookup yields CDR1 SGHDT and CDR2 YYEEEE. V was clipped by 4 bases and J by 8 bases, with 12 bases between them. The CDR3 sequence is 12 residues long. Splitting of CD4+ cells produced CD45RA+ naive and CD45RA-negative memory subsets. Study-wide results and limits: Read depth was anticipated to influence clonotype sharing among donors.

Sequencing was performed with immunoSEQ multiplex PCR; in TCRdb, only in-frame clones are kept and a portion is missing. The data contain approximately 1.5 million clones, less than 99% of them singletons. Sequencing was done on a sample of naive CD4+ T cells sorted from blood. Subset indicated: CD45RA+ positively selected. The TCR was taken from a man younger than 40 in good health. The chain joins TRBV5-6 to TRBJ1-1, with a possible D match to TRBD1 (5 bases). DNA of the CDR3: TGTGCCAGCAGCGCAGGGTTTAGGGAAGCTTTCTTT. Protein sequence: CASSAGFREAFF.